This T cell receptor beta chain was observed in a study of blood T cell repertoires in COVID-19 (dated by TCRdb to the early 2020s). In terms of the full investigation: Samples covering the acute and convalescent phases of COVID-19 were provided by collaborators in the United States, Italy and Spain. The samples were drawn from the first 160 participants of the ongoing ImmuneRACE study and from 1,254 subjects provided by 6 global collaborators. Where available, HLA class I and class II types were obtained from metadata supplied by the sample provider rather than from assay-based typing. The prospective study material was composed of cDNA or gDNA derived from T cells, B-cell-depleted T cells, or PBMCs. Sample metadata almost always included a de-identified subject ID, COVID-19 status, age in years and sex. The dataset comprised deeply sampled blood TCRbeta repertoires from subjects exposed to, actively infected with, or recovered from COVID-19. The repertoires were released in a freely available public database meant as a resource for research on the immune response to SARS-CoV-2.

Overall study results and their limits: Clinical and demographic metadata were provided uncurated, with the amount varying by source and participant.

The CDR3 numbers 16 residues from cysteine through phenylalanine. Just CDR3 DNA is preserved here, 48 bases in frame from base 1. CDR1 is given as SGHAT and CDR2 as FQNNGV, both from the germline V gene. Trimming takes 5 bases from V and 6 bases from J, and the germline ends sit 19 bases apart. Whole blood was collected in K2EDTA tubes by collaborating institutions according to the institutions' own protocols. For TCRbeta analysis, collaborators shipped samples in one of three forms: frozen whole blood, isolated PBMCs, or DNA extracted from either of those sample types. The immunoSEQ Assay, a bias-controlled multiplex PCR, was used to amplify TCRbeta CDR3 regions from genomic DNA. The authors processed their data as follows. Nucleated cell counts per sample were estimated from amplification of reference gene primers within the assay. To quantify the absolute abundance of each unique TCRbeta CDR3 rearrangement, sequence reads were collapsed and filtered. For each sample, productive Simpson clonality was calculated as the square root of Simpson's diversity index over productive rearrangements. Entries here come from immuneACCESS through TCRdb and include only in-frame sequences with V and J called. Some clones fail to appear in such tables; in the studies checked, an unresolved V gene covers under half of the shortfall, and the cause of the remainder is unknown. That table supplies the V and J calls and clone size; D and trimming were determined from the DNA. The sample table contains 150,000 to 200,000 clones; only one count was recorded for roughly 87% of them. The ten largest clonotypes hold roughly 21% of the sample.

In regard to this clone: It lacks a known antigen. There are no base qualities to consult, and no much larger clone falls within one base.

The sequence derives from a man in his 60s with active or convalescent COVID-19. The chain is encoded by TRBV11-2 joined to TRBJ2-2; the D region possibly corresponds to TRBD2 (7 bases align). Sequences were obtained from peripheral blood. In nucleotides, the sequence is TGTGCCAGCAGCGCCCGATTCCGGGGGGCCGCCGGGGAGCTGTTTTTT. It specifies CASSARFRGAAGELFF. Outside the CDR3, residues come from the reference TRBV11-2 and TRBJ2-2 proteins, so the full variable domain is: EAGVAQSPRYKIIEKRQSVAFWCNPISGHATLYWYQQILGQGPKLLIQFQNNGVVDDSQLPKDRFSAERLKGVDSTLKIQPAKLEDSAVYLCASSARFRGAAGELFFGEGSRLTVL.